A selection of T cell receptor beta chains follows, all from one sample in a study of Graves' ophthalmopathy and Graves' hyperthyroidism. TCRdb re-called the multiplex PCR reads with MiXCR, one entry per CDR3 protein. The sample lists about 390,000 distinct CDR3 sequences; 15% were seen once. Source material: peripheral blood. These receptors were collected from a woman aged 18-35 years with stable Graves' hyperthyroidism. The CDR3 runs from the conserved cysteine through the conserved F or W. Each record gives: D gene, J gene, V gene, clone size, CDR3 protein, CDR3 DNA. A D gene is named only where the DNA matches it firmly. Clone size appears in some rows only: once, few, many, or a class for an expanded clone.

>.|TRBJ1-1|TRBV20-1|.
CSAKSPWGNTEAFF
TGCAGTGCTAAGTCTCCATGGGGGAACACTGAAGCTTTCTTT
>TRBD1|TRBJ1-2|TRBV6-1|many
CASRTGVGYGYTF
TGTGCCAGCCGGACAGGGGTCGGCTATGGCTACACCTTC
>.|TRBJ2-4|TRBV28|many
CASSLGGENIQYF
TGTGCCAGCAGTTTAGGGGGAGAAAACATTCAGTACTTC
>.|TRBJ2-7|TRBV7-2|many
CASSLVGMGYEQYF
TGTGCCAGCAGCTTAGTGGGGATGGGCTACGAGCAGTACTTC
>.|TRBJ2-2|TRBV6-1|few
CASPRPGVWEGELFF
TGTGCCAGTCCCCGACCGGGGGTATGGGAGGGGGAGCTGTTTTTT
>.|TRBJ1-2|TRBV12-3/TRBV12-4|many
CASSQGYGYTF
TGTGCCAGCAGCCAGGGCTATGGCTACACCTTC
>.|TRBJ1-2|TRBV11-2|many
CASSLDRGRGNGYTF
TGTGCCAGCAGCTTAGATCGCGGCAGAGGAAATGGCTACACCTTC
>.|TRBJ1-6|TRBV11-2|many
CASTSWVGDSPLHF
TGTGCCAGCACCTCTTGGGTAGGGGATTCACCCCTCCACTTT
>TRBD1|TRBJ1-5|TRBV6-1|many
CASSRRGGGGNQPQHF
TGTGCCAGCAGTCGCAGGGGGGGCGGTGGCAATCAGCCCCAGCATTTT
>TRBD1|TRBJ1-2|TRBV2|many
CASSFKGGQGRGYTF
TGTGCCAGCAGTTTTAAAGGGGGACAGGGGAGAGGCTACACCTTC
>TRBD2|TRBJ2-7|TRBV19|.
CASSIRIAGASYEQYF
TGTGCCAGTAGTATTCGCATAGCGGGGGCCTCCTACGAGCAGTACTTC
>.|TRBJ1-1|TRBV5-4|many
CASSSQGPILMNTEAFF
TGTGCCAGCAGCTCACAGGGACCGATTTTAATGAACACTGAAGCTTTCTTT
>TRBD1|TRBJ1-6|TRBV19|many
CATGQGNSPLHF
TGTGCCACGGGACAGGGGAATTCACCCCTCCACTTT
>.|TRBJ1-5|TRBV2|many
CASTWQVNQPQHF
TGTGCCAGCACGTGGCAGGTTAATCAGCCCCAGCATTTT
>TRBD1|TRBJ1-1|TRBV28|.
CATLNRGIMNTEAFF
TGTGCCACCCTAAACAGGGGGATCATGAACACTGAAGCTTTCTTT
>TRBD1|TRBJ1-2|TRBV11-3|many
CASSDRAAVGYTF
TGTGCCAGCAGCGACAGGGCCGCGGTAGGCTACACCTTC
>TRBD2|TRBJ2-5|TRBV20-1|many
CSARPHPGGSETQYF
TGCAGTGCTAGACCACACCCGGGGGGGAGCGAGACCCAGTACTTC
>.|TRBJ2-7|TRBV6-5|few
CASSYGGVQEQYF
TGTGCCAGCAGTTACGGCGGGGTACAGGAGCAGTACTTC
>.|TRBJ1-2|TRBV28|many
CATLREHYGYTF
TGTGCCACCCTCAGGGAGCACTATGGCTACACCTTC
>TRBD2|TRBJ2-4|TRBV7-8|.
CASSPGGGAKNIKYF
TGTGCCAGCAGCCCCGGGGGGGGGGCCAAAAACATTAAGTACTTC
>.|TRBJ2-7|TRBV4-1|few
CASSQAGVPYEQYF
TGCGCCAGCAGCCAGGCAGGGGTCCCCTACGAGCAGTACTTC
>.|TRBJ1-2|TRBV7-2|.
CASSFNTGERYTF
TGTGCCAGCAGCTTCAACACGGGGGAGCGCTACACCTTC
>.|TRBJ2-7|TRBV5-1|many
CASSTRGAKYEQYF
TGCGCCAGCAGCACCCGGGGAGCGAAGTACGAGCAGTACTTC
>.|TRBJ1-2|TRBV12-3/TRBV12-4|many
CASSLRVRDGYTF
TGTGCCAGCAGTTTAAGGGTTCGGGATGGCTACACCTTC
>.|TRBJ1-1|TRBV6-5|many
CASIRMNTEAFF
TGTGCCAGCATACGCATGAACACTGAAGCTTTCTTT
>.|TRBJ1-1|TRBV12-3/TRBV12-4|many
CASSEPRHNMNTEAFF
TGTGCCAGCAGCGAACCCAGACACAACATGAACACTGAAGCTTTCTTT
>.|TRBJ2-7|TRBV20-1|many
CSARQGPYEQYF
TGCAGTGCTAGACAGGGACCTTACGAGCAGTACTTC
>.|TRBJ1-6|TRBV6-2/TRBV6-3|many
CASSHLGAGQTLHF
TGTGCCAGCAGTCACCTGGGGGCAGGGCAAACCCTCCACTTT
>.|TRBJ1-5|TRBV20-1|many
CSALRGINQPQHF
TGCAGTGCACTCCGAGGGATTAATCAGCCCCAGCATTTT
>.|TRBJ1-1|TRBV19|.
CASTQNTEAFF
TGTGCCAGTACCCAAAACACTGAAGCTTTCTTT
>TRBD1|TRBJ1-1|TRBV10-3|many
CAISAERTGGTEAFF
TGTGCCATCAGTGCGGAAAGGACAGGGGGAACTGAAGCTTTCTTT
>TRBD1|TRBJ1-2|TRBV12-3/TRBV12-4|.
CASSPTGEIGYTF
TGTGCCAGCAGTCCGACAGGGGAAATTGGCTACACCTTC
>.|TRBJ1-1|TRBV5-1|.
CASSFSSEGTEAFF
TGCGCCAGCAGCTTTTCGAGCGAGGGCACTGAAGCTTTCTTT
>TRBD1|TRBJ1-1|TRBV5-1|.
CASSPRDRSYVNTEAFF
TGCGCCAGCAGCCCCCGGGACAGGTCCTACGTGAACACTGAAGCTTTCTTT
>TRBD1|TRBJ1-2|TRBV12-3/TRBV12-4|many
CASTLGTGGYGYTF
TGTGCCAGCACCCTCGGGACAGGGGGATATGGCTACACCTTC
>.|TRBJ1-1|TRBV12-3/TRBV12-4|many
CASRFSKRNTEAFF
TGTGCCAGCAGATTTTCCAAACGGAACACTGAAGCTTTCTTT
>.|TRBJ2-2|TRBV2|many
CASRPMNTGELFF
TGTGCCAGCAGACCCATGAACACCGGGGAGCTGTTTTTT
>.|TRBJ2-2|TRBV29-1|many
CSVAHSNTGELFF
TGCAGCGTTGCGCACAGCAACACCGGGGAGCTGTTTTTT
>.|TRBJ1-2|TRBV20-1|few
CSASENLANYGYTF
TGCAGTGCCTCTGAGAACTTAGCTAACTATGGCTACACCTTC
>.|TRBJ2-5|TRBV2|.
CASRQPIPRETQYF
TGTGCCAGCAGGCAGCCGATTCCGAGGGAGACCCAGTACTTC
>.|TRBJ2-5|TRBV6-2/TRBV6-3|many
CASNDEETQYF
TGTGCCAGCAACGACGAAGAGACCCAGTACTTC
>TRBD2|TRBJ2-7|TRBV18|few
CASSPARSAGGYEQYF
TGTGCCAGCTCACCGGCCAGATCGGCGGGGGGGTACGAGCAGTACTTC
>.|TRBJ2-7|TRBV12-3/TRBV12-4|few
CASSPLGGTYEQYF
TGTGCCAGCAGCCCTCTTGGGGGAACCTACGAGCAGTACTTC